Listed below are T cell receptor beta chains from one sample, sequenced in a study of patients and donors after allogeneic stem cell transplantation. TCRdb analysed the RT-PCR reads with MiXCR anew, one entry per CDR3 protein. This table holds more than 850,000 distinct CDR3 sequences, roughly 18% found once. The specimen was blood, either unsorted or a sorted T cell fraction (not recorded which). Receptors were obtained from a human donor who was either an allogeneic HSCT recipient or a stem cell or donor lymphocyte infusion donor (not recorded which). It is not recorded whose cells these are; they may come from a transplant donor. Both conserved end residues are part of each CDR3. A D gene is named only where the DNA matches it firmly.

V	J	D	length	CDR3
TRBV14	TRBJ1-1	TRBD1	14	CASSRNRGRAEAFF
TRBV3-1	TRBJ2-5	NA	12	CASSPKKETQYF
TRBV9	TRBJ2-1	NA	15	CASSVGGRNYNEQFF
TRBV6-1	TRBJ1-1	NA	13	CASSQLDYTEAFF
TRBV7-2	TRBJ1-1	NA	15	CASLRPLRQNTEAFF
TRBV7-6	TRBJ2-7	NA	14	CASSLVGVSDEQYF
TRBV5-1	TRBJ1-6	NA	18	CASSLRKDKGMDNSPLHF
TRBV24-1	TRBJ2-1	TRBD1	14	CATSDSTGVYEQFF
TRBV20-1	TRBJ2-2	TRBD1	14	CSATNIQGAGELFF
TRBV5-6	TRBJ2-7	TRBD2	14	CASSLAAGVGEQYF
TRBV29-1	TRBJ1-2	TRBD1	16	CSVEVGVGTASYGYTF
TRBV7-2	TRBJ2-3	TRBD1	15	CASSLVGTGQDTQYF
TRBV9	TRBJ2-5	TRBD2	16	CASSADVGGYQETQYF
TRBV27	TRBJ1-2	TRBD1	14	CASSLDRDNYGYTF
TRBV5-1	TRBJ2-1	NA	14	CASSPGRGPEEQFF
TRBV7-2	TRBJ2-4	NA	15	CASSLVDPAKNIQYF
TRBV18	TRBJ2-7	TRBD1	15	CASSPLTGGGHEQYF
TRBV27	TRBJ1-1	NA	13	CASNLRGDTEAFF